Shown below are 18 T cell receptor beta chains from a single sample sequenced in a study of cytomegalovirus exposure and HLA in healthy donors. The PCR contained 60 Vbeta and 13 Jbeta primers. Profiling relied on immunoSEQ multiplex PCR, and the TCRdb table lists in-frame clones only, not all of them. The repertoire holds around 100,000 clones, approximately 64% seen once, with roughly 3.3% in the top ten. The source material was PBMCs. These receptors originate from a woman aged 45-65 years in good health and CMV-seronegative.

This chain links TRBV4-1 with TRBJ2-1; 15 bases are shared with TRBD2. Unmatched junction bases numbered 6, after V lost 0 bases and J lost 12 bases. This CDR3 comprises 16 residues. CDR1 and CDR2 from the germline V gene are MGHRA and YSYEKL. The CDR3 is CASSQERTSGRGGQFF. CDR3 bases: TGCGCCAGCAGCCAAGAGCGGACTAGCGGGAGGGGCGGGCAGTTCTTC.

The chain links TRBV7-8 to TRBJ2-7; D uncertain. V lost 2 bases and J 0 bases, leaving 11 bases between the germline ends. The CDR3 has 15 amino acids. Germline V gene data show CDR1 as SGHVS and CDR2 as FQNEAQ. This CDR3 is CASSLSTGLSYEQYF. The DNA of the CDR3 is TGTGCCAGCAGCTTAAGTACGGGTCTCTCCTACGAGCAGTACTTC.

The V call is TRBV7-9, the J call TRBJ2-7, with 11 bases identical to TRBD2. Germline CDR1 and CDR2: SEHNR and FQNEAQ (reference sequence). There are 18 residues in the CDR3. V shed 3 bases, J shed 4 bases, and the junction held 14 bases outside the gene matches. The CDR3 sequence is CASSFPPATSGDPYEQYF. The DNA for the CDR3 is TGTGCCAGCAGCTTCCCCCCTGCGACTAGCGGGGACCCTTACGAGCAGTACTTC.

There are a few counts of this clone. The rearrangement joins TRBV11-2 to TRBJ2-7, with a possible D match to TRBD2 (7 bases). The CDR3 has 16 amino acids. The ends were cut back, 7 bases at V and 4 bases at J, with 23 bases in the middle. Germline loops: CDR1 SGHAT, CDR2 FQNNGV. This CDR3 reads CASTQLGGADEYEQYF. The DNA for the CDR3 is TGTGCCAGCACCCAACTAGGGGGGGCTGATGAGTACGAGCAGTACTTC. Combining the CDR3 with reference TRBV11-2 and TRBJ2-7 gives the whole variable domain EAGVAQSPRYKIIEKRQSVAFWCNPISGHATLYWYQQILGQGPKLLIQFQNNGVVDDSQLPKDRFSAERLKGVDSTLKIQPAKLEDSAVYLCASTQLGGADEYEQYFGPGTRLTVT.

This sequence joins TRBV4-1 and TRBJ2-5; 9 bases are a match to TRBD2. The junction had 10 bases not matched to a gene; V was cut back by 4 bases and J by 4 bases. Germline lookup yields CDR1 MGHRA and CDR2 YSYEKL. The CDR3 has 16 amino acids. The CDR3 nucleotides are TGCGCCAGCAGCCGCGGGGCGGCGGGGGGGCGAGAGACCCAGTACTTC. This codes for CASSRGAAGGRETQYF.

The chain carries TRBV27 and TRBJ2-2; possibly TRBD2 for D (5 bases). V was clipped by 1 base and J by 7 bases, with 10 bases between them. The CDR3 has 14 amino acids. Germline-derived CDR1 and CDR2 are MNHEY and SMNVEV (reference sequence). CDR3 coding DNA: TGTGCCAGCAGTTTATTAGGAGCGGACGGGGAGCTGTTTTTT. It encodes CASSLLGADGELFF.

As DNA, the CDR3 is TGTGCCAGTAGTATAGCCGACAGGGGAGGTGGCAATCAGCCCCAGCATTTT. Translation: CASSIADRGGGNQPQHF. The chain has TRBV19 and TRBJ1-5; 8 nucleotides align to TRBD1. Unmatched junction bases numbered 7, after V lost 1 base and J lost 2 bases. Per germline, CDR1 LNHDA and CDR2 SQIVND (reference sequence). The CDR3 runs to 17 residues. The full variable domain, completed using reference TRBV19 and TRBJ1-5, is DGGITQSPKYLFRKEGQNVTLSCEQNLNHDAMYWYRQDPGQGLRLIYYSQIVNDFQKGDIAEGYSVSREKKESFPLTVTSAQKNPTAFYLCASSIADRGGGNQPQHFGDGTRLSIL.

This sequence joins TRBV19 and TRBJ2-3; 10 nucleotides line up with TRBD2. The CDR3 is 15 amino acids. J gave up 4 bases and V 3 bases, and 4 bases lay outside the gene matches. Germline V CDR1 and CDR2: LNHDA, SQIVND (reference sequence). The CDR3 sequence is CASSISSGRSDTQYF. The CDR3 DNA follows: TGTGCCAGTAGTATCTCTAGCGGGAGATCAGATACGCAGTATTTT.

V and J are TRBV6-5 and TRBJ2-5, with D maybe TRBD2 (6 bases). Trimming took off 7 bases at V and 2 bases at J, with 14 bases between the two ends. Germline lookup yields CDR1 MNHEY and CDR2 SVGAGI. The CDR3 runs 14 residues. The chain's CDR3 is CASTKPGDQETQYF. As DNA, the CDR3 is TGTGCCAGCACCAAACCGGGAGATCAAGAGACCCAGTACTTC.

The CDR3 spells CASSTSGQYNEQFF. CDR3 DNA: TGTGCCAGCAGCACCTCGGGACAGTACAATGAGCAGTTCTTC. The chain employs TRBV7-3 and TRBJ2-1; 7 bases are a match to TRBD1. J gave up 4 bases and V 5 bases, and 5 bases lay outside the gene matches. Germline CDR1 SGHTA, CDR2 FQGTGA. The CDR3 has 14 amino acids.

This clone was counted only a few times. V and J are TRBV7-8 and TRBJ2-7; 7 nucleotides line up with TRBD1. The CDR3 totals 16 residues. V gave up 5 bases and J gave up 4 bases; unmatched junction bases: 14. Germline CDR1 is SGHVS and CDR2 is FQNEAQ. The CDR3 DNA sequence: TGTGCCAGCAGCGGGAGATTGAACAGGGGAAGATACGAGCAGTACTTC. This translates into CASSGRLNRGRYEQYF.

The V gene is TRBV29-1, the J gene TRBJ2-2; TRBD1 matches 10 bases. V lost 5 bases and J lost 7; bases outside the gene matches: 10. This CDR3 spans 15 amino acids. Germline CDR1 is SQVTM and CDR2 is ANQGSEA. The CDR3, as DNA: TGCAGCGTTTCCCTCGGGACAGGGGAGGTCGGGGAGCTGTTTTTT. This translates into CSVSLGTGEVGELFF.

This chain joins TRBV5-4 and TRBJ2-7, with D maybe TRBD1 (6 bases). CDR1 and CDR2 from the germline V gene are SGHNT and YYREEE (reference sequence). Trimming removed 5 bases at V and 3 bases at J, with 18 bases between. The CDR3 is made up of 15 amino acids. CDR3 nucleotides: TGTGCCAGCAGAGTCGGGGCCGGGACAAACTACGAGCAGTACTTC. Translated, it gives CASRVGAGTNYEQYF.

CDR3 DNA: TGTGCCAGTAGTGCGAACCAGGCCACAGATACGCAGTATTTT. Amino acid sequence: CASSANQATDTQYF. This chain connects TRBV19 to TRBJ2-3; D is unresolved. This CDR3 has 14 residues. Trimming removed 5 bases from V and 2 bases from J, with 11 bases in between. Germline V gives CDR1 LNHDA, CDR2 SQIVND (reference sequence). Complete variable domain (other parts from reference TRBV19 and TRBJ2-3): DGGITQSPKYLFRKEGQNVTLSCEQNLNHDAMYWYRQDPGQGLRLIYYSQIVNDFQKGDIAEGYSVSREKKESFPLTVTSAQKNPTAFYLCASSANQATDTQYFGPGTRLTVL.

This sequence joins TRBV5-4 and TRBJ2-5, with D unclear. Germline CDR1 and CDR2: SGHNT and YYREEE (reference sequence). CDR3 length equals 11 residues. V lost 1 base and J 5 bases, leaving 3 bases between the germline ends. The CDR3 DNA follows: TGTGCCAGCAGCTTGTATGAGACCCAGTACTTC. Residues: CASSLYETQYF.

This chain links TRBV2 with TRBJ2-1; tentative D call: TRBD1 (6 bases). Germline lookup yields CDR1 SNHLY and CDR2 FYNNEI. The V end was cut by 2 bases, the J end by 1 base, with 9 bases between. CDR3 length: 15 residues. As DNA, the CDR3 is TGTGCCAGCAGTGAATTTCAGGGGTCCTACAATGAGCAGTTCTTC. Its translation: CASSEFQGSYNEQFF.

The gene calls are TRBV4-1 and TRBJ2-2; TRBD2 matches 7 bases. V trimming: 0 bases; J trimming: 0 bases; junction bases outside the gene matches: 7. CDR1 is MGHRA, CDR2 YSYEKL, per germline. CDR3 size: 18 residues. CDR3 bases: TGCGCCAGCAGCCAAGATCCTTATAGCGGGCCGAACACCGGGGAGCTGTTTTTT. Translated, it gives CASSQDPYSGPNTGELFF.

The chain has TRBV7-6 and TRBJ2-1; 11 bases fit TRBD2. V gave up 5 bases and J gave up 4 bases; unmatched junction bases: 1. There are 14 residues in the CDR3. Germline V gives CDR1 SGHVS, CDR2 FNYEAQ. The CDR3 sequence: CASSPSGGYNEQFF. CDR3 nucleotide sequence: TGTGCCAGCAGCCCTAGCGGGGGGTACAATGAGCAGTTCTTC.